This T cell receptor (beta chain) was found in a study of shared clonotypes between healthy human individuals. The study, taken as a whole, reports: Naive subsets, compared against memory subsets, generally had larger estimated richness values.

V was trimmed by 3 bases and J by 7 bases, leaving 9 bases between them. The CDR3 has 11 amino acids. Germline-derived CDR1 and CDR2 are GTSNPN and SVGIG (reference sequence). Remarks on this clone: What it recognizes is unknown.

Assay execution proceeded at the deep level. Generated by immunoSEQ multiplex PCR, the TCRdb table keeps only in-frame clones and is missing some. In the table there are some 1.1 million clones, around three quarters of which are singletons. V usage is TRBV30 and J usage is TRBJ1-1; D gene unclear. The specimen sequenced was memory CD4+ T cells from PBMCs. Subset reported: CD45RA-negative fraction. The clonotype was recovered from a man aged 18 to 29 in good health. Some clones in this sample may be carry-over from other donors' samples. The CDR3 spells CAWSPSSEAFF. DNA for the CDR3: TGTGCCTGGAGCCCATCAAGTGAAGCTTTCTTT.